These 9 T cell receptor beta chains share one sample of origin, sequenced in a study of T cells in Graves' hyperthyroidism and ophthalmopathy. Using RNA transcripts as the source, TCR beta CDR3 regions were amplified. An initial round of RT-PCR targeting the TCR CDR3 relied on the HTBI primer set. In TCRdb, the multiplex PCR reads were re-called with MiXCR into one record per CDR3 protein. The sample lists a few hundred thousand distinct CDR3 sequences, more than 15% occurring once. The sequencing input was blood. These receptors were collected from a woman in her late teens or twenties with Graves' hyperthyroidism.

The sample holds many counts of this clonotype. This chain joins TRBV20-1 and TRBJ1-5, with 7 nucleotides matching TRBD1. CDR3 length equals 17 residues. The germline V gene has CDR1 DFQATT and CDR2 SNEGSKA (reference sequence). V shed 3 bases and J 1 base; nucleotides not matched to a gene: 12. The CDR3 DNA reads TGCAGTGCTAGCGAGGGACAGCAGAGGGGGAGCAATCAGCCCCAGCATTTT. Its protein is CSASEGQQRGSNQPQHF.

There are many counts of this clonotype. The chain links TRBV28 to TRBJ2-7, with D hard to call. Trimming took 6 bases from V and 3 from J, leaving 6 bases between them. This CDR3 has 11 amino acids. Looked up from germline, CDR1 is MDHEN and CDR2 is SYDVKM. CDR3 loop: CASRLNYEQYF. CDR3 DNA: TGTGCCAGCAGGCTAAACTACGAGCAGTACTTC.

This rearrangement joins TRBV20-1 to TRBJ1-1; unclear D gene. V dropped 6 bases and J dropped 9 bases, with 17 bases sitting between them. CDR1 and CDR2 from the germline V gene are DFQATT and SNEGSKA (reference sequence). The CDR3 is 12 residues long. The CDR3 DNA sequence: TGCAGTGCCCCCGAGGGAGCCCATCAAGCTTTCTTT. It codes for CSAPEGAHQAFF.

The chain uses TRBV20-1 and TRBJ2-3; 15 positions match TRBD2. CDR1 is DFQATT and CDR2 is SNEGSKA in the germline V gene (reference sequence). J lost 7 bases, V lost 3 bases, and 8 bases had no gene match. CDR3 length equals 16 residues. The CDR3 nucleotides are TGCAGTGCTAGCTTCGGACTAGCGGGGGGGCTAAATACGCAGTATTTT. The encoded protein is CSASFGLAGGLNTQYF.

This clonotype was detected ten times or more. The J gene is TRBJ2-3, the V gene TRBV5-1; D unclear. This CDR3 contains 13 residues. CDR1 SGHRS and CDR2 YFSETQ come from the germline V gene. The germline V and J ends were trimmed by 4 bases and 4 bases, with 10 bases remaining between them. The chain's CDR3 is CASSPVPSDTQYF. The CDR3 DNA follows: TGCGCCAGCAGCCCCGTGCCATCAGATACGCAGTATTTT.

In this sample, this clonotype turned up many times. J is TRBJ1-1 and V is TRBV29-1; D is perhaps TRBD1 (6 bases). The V end lost 5 bases, the J end lost 4 bases, and 14 bases lay between the germline ends. Germline V gives CDR1 SQVTM, CDR2 ANQGSEA. The CDR3 extends over 13 amino acids. CDR3 DNA sequence: TGCAGCGTTCCCGGGGGCCAGGGCACTGAAGCTTTCTTT. Its protein product is CSVPGGQGTEAFF. Based on the CDR3 plus reference TRBV29-1 and TRBJ1-1, the full variable domain is SAVISQKPSRDICQRGTSLTIQCQVDSQVTMMFWYRQQPGQSLTLIATANQGSEATYESGFVIDKFPISRPNLTFSTLTVSNMSPEDSSIYLCSVPGGQGTEAFFGQGTRLTVV.

In its sample, this clonotype was seen many times. This chain uses TRBV7-8 with TRBJ2-2; 7 nucleotides match TRBD1. After removal of 4 bases from V and 6 bases from J, the junction contained 5 bases not matched to a gene. The CDR3 consists of 14 residues. Germline V CDR1 and CDR2: SGHVS, FQNEAQ. CDR3 protein: CASSSTGFAGELFF. The CDR3 nucleotides read TGTGCCAGCAGCTCGACAGGGTTTGCCGGGGAGCTGTTTTTT.

This clonotype has a count of ten or more. This sequence joins TRBV20-1 and TRBJ2-3, with D unresolved. Germline CDR1 is DFQATT and CDR2 is SNEGSKA (reference sequence). The CDR3 is made up of 13 amino acids. V lost 6 bases and J 0 bases, leaving 10 bases between the germline ends. The CDR3 loop reads CSARKGSTDTQYF. For the CDR3, the DNA is TGCAGTGCGAGGAAGGGTAGCACAGATACGCAGTATTTT.

The genes are TRBV5-1 and TRBJ2-3, with TRBD1 identical over 10 bases. In germline, CDR1 is SGHRS, CDR2 YFSETQ. This CDR3 has 18 amino acids. V was clipped by 0 bases and J by 0 bases; unmatched bases: 7. CDR3 nucleotides: TGCGCCAGCAGCTTGGGGGGACAGGGGTCCTCTAGCACAGATACGCAGTATTTT. This translates into CASSLGGQGSSSTDTQYF.